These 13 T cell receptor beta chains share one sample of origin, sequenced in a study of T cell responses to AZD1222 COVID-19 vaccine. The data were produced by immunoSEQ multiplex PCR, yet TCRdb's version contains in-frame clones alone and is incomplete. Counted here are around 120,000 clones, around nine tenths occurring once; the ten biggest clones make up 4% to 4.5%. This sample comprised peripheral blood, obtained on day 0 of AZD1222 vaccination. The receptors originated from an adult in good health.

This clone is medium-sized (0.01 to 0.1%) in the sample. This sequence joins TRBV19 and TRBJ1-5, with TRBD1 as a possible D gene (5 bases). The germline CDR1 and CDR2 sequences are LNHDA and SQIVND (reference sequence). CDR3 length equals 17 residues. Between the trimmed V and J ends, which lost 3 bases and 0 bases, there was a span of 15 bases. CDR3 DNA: TGTGCCAGTAGTATTAACAGGATGCCCTATAGCAATCAGCCCCAGCATTTT. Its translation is CASSINRMPYSNQPQHF.

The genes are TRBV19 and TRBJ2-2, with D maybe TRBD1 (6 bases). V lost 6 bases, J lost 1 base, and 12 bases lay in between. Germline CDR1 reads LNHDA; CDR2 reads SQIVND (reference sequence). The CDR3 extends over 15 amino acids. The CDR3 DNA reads TGTGCCAGTAGACCGGACAGAGAGAACACCGGGGAGCTGTTTTTT. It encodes CASRPDRENTGELFF.

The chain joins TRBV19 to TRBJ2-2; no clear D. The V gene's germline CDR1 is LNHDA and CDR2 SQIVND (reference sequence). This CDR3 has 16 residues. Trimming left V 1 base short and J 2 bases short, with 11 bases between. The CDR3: CASSIVTAGNTGELFF. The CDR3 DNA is TGTGCCAGTAGTATAGTAACGGCAGGCAACACCGGGGAGCTGTTTTTT.

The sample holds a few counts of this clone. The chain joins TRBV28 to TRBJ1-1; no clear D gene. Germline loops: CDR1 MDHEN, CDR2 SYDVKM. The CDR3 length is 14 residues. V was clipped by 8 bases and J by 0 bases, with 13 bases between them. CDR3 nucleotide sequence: TGTGCCAGCCCTCCTTCAAAGATGAACACTGAAGCTTTCTTT. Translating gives CASPPSKMNTEAFF. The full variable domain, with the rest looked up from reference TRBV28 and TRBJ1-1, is DVKVTQSSRYLVKRTGEKVFLECVQDMDHENMFWYRQDPGLGLRLIYFSYDVKMKEKGDIPEGYSVSREKKERFSLILESASTNQTSMYLCASPPSKMNTEAFFGQGTRLTVV.

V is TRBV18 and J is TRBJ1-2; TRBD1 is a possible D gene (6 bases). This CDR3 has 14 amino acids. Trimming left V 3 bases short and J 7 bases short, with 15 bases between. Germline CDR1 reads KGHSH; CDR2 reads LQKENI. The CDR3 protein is CASSPSVGAGGYTF. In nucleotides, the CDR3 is TGTGCCAGCTCACCCTCTGTGGGGGCAGGTGGCTACACCTTC. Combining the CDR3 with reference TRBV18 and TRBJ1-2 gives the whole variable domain NAGVMQNPRHLVRRRGQEARLRCSPMKGHSHVYWYRQLPEEGLKFMVYLQKENIIDESGMPKERFSAEFPKEGPSILRIQQVVRGDSAAYFCASSPSVGAGGYTFGSGTRLTVV.

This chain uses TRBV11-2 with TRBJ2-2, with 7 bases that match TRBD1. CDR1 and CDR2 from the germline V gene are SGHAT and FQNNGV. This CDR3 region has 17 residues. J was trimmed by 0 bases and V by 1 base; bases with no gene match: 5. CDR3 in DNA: TGTGCCAGCAGCTTAGGGGCAGGGACAGCGAACACCGGGGAGCTGTTTTTT. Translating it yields CASSLGAGTANTGELFF.

CDR3 sequence: CASSSGTGDGNEQYF. As DNA, the CDR3 is TGTGCCAGCTCTTCCGGGACAGGGGACGGGAACGAGCAGTACTTC. The J gene is TRBJ2-7, the V gene TRBV18, with TRBD1 matching 10 bases. CDR1 KGHSH and CDR2 LQKENI come from the germline V gene. The CDR3 sequence is 15 residues long. The ends lost 6 bases at V and 5 bases at J; junction bases unmatched: 10.

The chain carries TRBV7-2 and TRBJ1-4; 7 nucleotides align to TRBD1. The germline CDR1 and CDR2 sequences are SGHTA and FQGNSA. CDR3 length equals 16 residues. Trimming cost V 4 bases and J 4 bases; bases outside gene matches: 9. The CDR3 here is CASSSRGDGNNEKLFF. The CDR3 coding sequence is TGTGCCAGCAGCTCCAGGGGGGACGGTAATAATGAAAAACTGTTTTTT. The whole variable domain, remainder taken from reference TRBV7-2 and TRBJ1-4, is GAGVSQSPSNKVTEKGKDVELRCDPISGHTALYWYRQSLGQGLEFLIYFQGNSAPDKSGLPSDRFSAERTGGSVSTLTIQRTQQEDSAVYLCASSSRGDGNNEKLFFGSGTQLSVL.

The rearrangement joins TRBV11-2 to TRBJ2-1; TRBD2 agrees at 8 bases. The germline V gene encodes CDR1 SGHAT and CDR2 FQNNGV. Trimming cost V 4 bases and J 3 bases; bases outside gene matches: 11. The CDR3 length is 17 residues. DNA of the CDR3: TGTGCCAGCAGCTCAGTCCGAGGACTAGCAAGCTACAATGAGCAGTTCTTC. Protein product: CASSSVRGLASYNEQFF.

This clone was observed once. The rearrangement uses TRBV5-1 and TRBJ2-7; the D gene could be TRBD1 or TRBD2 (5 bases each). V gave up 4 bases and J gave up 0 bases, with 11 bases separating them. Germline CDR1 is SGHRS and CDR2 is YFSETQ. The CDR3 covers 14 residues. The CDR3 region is CASSPGTPSYEQYF. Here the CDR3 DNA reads TGCGCCAGCAGCCCCGGGACCCCCTCCTACGAGCAGTACTTC.

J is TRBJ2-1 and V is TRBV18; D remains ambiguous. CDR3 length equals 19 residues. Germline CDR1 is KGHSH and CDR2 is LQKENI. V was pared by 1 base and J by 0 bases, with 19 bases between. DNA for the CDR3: TGTGCCAGCTCACCACTCCCGACCCGGAGCGCTAGCTCCTACAATGAGCAGTTCTTC. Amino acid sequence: CASSPLPTRSASSYNEQFF.

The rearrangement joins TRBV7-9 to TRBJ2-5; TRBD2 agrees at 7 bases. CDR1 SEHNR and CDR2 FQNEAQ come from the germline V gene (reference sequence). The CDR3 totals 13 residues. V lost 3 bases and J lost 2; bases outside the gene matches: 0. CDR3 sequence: CASSLGGQETQYF. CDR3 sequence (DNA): TGTGCCAGCAGCTTGGGGGGGCAAGAGACCCAGTACTTC.

In nucleotides, the CDR3 is TGTGCCAGCAGCCAAGAGGACAGGGGGCACACCATATATTTT. As protein: CASSQEDRGHTIYF. The genes are TRBV3-1 (or the pseudogene TRBV3-2) and TRBJ1-3; 11 bases fit TRBD1. The CDR3 covers 14 residues. The germline CDR1 and CDR2 sequences are LGHDT and YNNKEL (reference sequence). Trimming at V came to 0 bases and at J to 8 bases, leaving 0 bases not matched to a gene.